This is a list of T cell receptor beta chains from one sample in a study of identical twins. MiXCR, applied by TCRdb to the 5' RACE reads, yields one record per CDR3 protein. Altogether hundreds of thousands of distinct CDR3 sequences are present, around 6.1% being singletons, with the ten largest covering 1.5% to 2%. Sequenced: naive T cells sorted from blood. All receptors derive from a man between 18 and 29 years old in good health. CDR3s include the opening cysteine and the closing phenylalanine or tryptophan. D genes are given only for firm matches. Clone size is shown for a subset of rows, as once, few, many or a class of expanded clone.

d_call,clone_size,j_call,v_call,cdr3_nt,cdr3_aa
NA,NA,TRBJ2-2,TRBV7-9,TGTGCCAGCAGCTCGTCCGGCGGGGAGCTGTTTTTT,CASSSSGGELFF
TRBD2,NA,TRBJ2-2,TRBV6-1,TGTGCCAGCAGGCGCTTAGCGGGAGGGAATACCGGGGAGCTGTTTTTT,CASRRLAGGNTGELFF
NA,NA,TRBJ2-4,TRBV19,TGTGCCAGTAGACAGACAGGTACCGTCAACAACATTCAGTACTTC,CASRQTGTVNNIQYF
NA,many,TRBJ2-3,TRBV24-1,TGTGCCACCAGTGATGCGGGGCAGACAGATACGCAGTATTTT,CATSDAGQTDTQYF
NA,NA,TRBJ1-1,TRBV20-1,TGCAGTGCTAGCTTTGGACTGGGAAACACTGAAGCTTTCTTT,CSASFGLGNTEAFF
NA,many,TRBJ2-5,TRBV7-2,TGTGCCAGCAGCCCCGCTGGAACCTTTGGACAAGAGACCCAGTACTTC,CASSPAGTFGQETQYF
TRBD1,few,TRBJ1-2,TRBV11-2,TGTGCCAGCAGCTCAGAACCGCTTGACAGGGGTGTGGGTGGCTACACCTTC,CASSSEPLDRGVGGYTF
NA,NA,TRBJ1-1,TRBV28,TGTGCCAGCAGTTTGATTGTTTTTGGGGGGCTGGTCACTGAAGCTTTCTTT,CASSLIVFGGLVTEAFF
TRBD2,many,TRBJ2-3,TRBV20-1,TGCAGTGCTAGGCGGGTAAAGCGGGAAGCAGATACGCAGTATTTT,CSARRVKREADTQYF
NA,few,TRBJ2-2,TRBV2,TGTGCCAGCAGGACTTTGAGCGCGGAGCTGTTTTTT,CASRTLSAELFF
NA,few,TRBJ2-6,TRBV6-5,TGTGCCAGCAGCTCCTCGGGGACGGGGGCCAACGTCCTGACTTTC,CASSSSGTGANVLTF
NA,many,TRBJ1-1,TRBV24-1,TGTGCCACCAGTGATTCCCAGGGGAAGGCTTTCTTT,CATSDSQGKAFF
NA,many,TRBJ2-1,TRBV24-1,TGTGCCACCGGAGATAATGAGCAGTTCTTC,CATGDNEQFF
NA,few,TRBJ2-1,TRBV4-1,TGCGCCAGCAGCCCCTACGTGTGGGGAAGAATGCAGTTCTTC,CASSPYVWGRMQFF
TRBD1,few,TRBJ2-2,TRBV28,TGTGCCAGCAGCCCGGACAGGGGTAGGGCCGGGGAGCTGTTTTTT,CASSPDRGRAGELFF
TRBD2,NA,TRBJ2-3,TRBV15,TGTGCCACAGCTAGCGGGCCGACAGATACGCAGTATTTT,CATASGPTDTQYF
NA,many,TRBJ2-1,TRBV6-1,TGTGCCAGCAACCGGGTGGGGAACTCCTACAATGAGCAGTTCTTC,CASNRVGNSYNEQFF
NA,few,TRBJ2-1,TRBV7-9,TGTGCCAGCACTAGGCTTGTTGGGCAGTTCTTC,CASTRLVGQFF
NA,few,TRBJ2-3,TRBV5-1,TGCGCCAGCAGCTTGACAGTTGTCGGAGATACGCAGTATTTT,CASSLTVVGDTQYF
NA,many,TRBJ1-1,TRBV27,TGTGCCAGTGCTGCGGGACGTCTGAACACTGAAGCTTTCTTT,CASAAGRLNTEAFF